This is a list of T cell receptor beta chains from one sample in a study of shared clonotypes between healthy human individuals. The protocol was immunoSEQ multiplex PCR, while the TCRdb copy is restricted to in-frame clones and leaves out a portion. Found here are about 2.2 million clones, just under 95% of them singletons; the top ten hold roughly 1.7%. Sequencing was done on a sample of naive CD8+ T cells from PBMCs. The source of these receptors is a man aged 18 to 35 in good health. Some clones in this sample may be carry-over from other donors' samples. CDR3s include the opening cysteine and the closing phenylalanine or tryptophan. The D gene is left open where the match is weak. The size field is filled for only some rows; it gives once, few, many or a size class.

cdr3_aa,d_call,clone_size,j_call,v_call
CASSEIEIYEQYF,NA,NA,TRBJ2-7,TRBV2
CASSIGHFSNQPQHF,NA,NA,TRBJ1-5,TRBV19
CASSGLAGTQETQYF,TRBD2,once,TRBJ2-5,TRBV2
CASSEYRSGEGPQHF,NA,NA,TRBJ1-5,TRBV25-1
CATRERGVGQPQHF,NA,NA,TRBJ1-5,TRBV19
CASSQAGQIVANTGELFF,TRBD1,NA,TRBJ2-2,TRBV4-1
CASSVGVSFTEAFF,NA,NA,TRBJ1-1,TRBV19
CASSEWASGVTYNEQFF,TRBD2,NA,TRBJ2-1,TRBV6-1
CASSLFPGEGYEQFF,NA,NA,TRBJ2-1,TRBV28
CASSETGGPLDNEQFF,TRBD2,NA,TRBJ2-1,TRBV10-1
CASSFVFVVGTEAFF,NA,NA,TRBJ1-1,TRBV7-8
CASSLDIQPAAQYF,NA,NA,TRBJ2-5,TRBV7-7
CASSLRDHEQYF,NA,NA,TRBJ2-7,TRBV9
CASSQDRLAGNEQFF,TRBD2,NA,TRBJ2-1,TRBV4-3
CASSDRGRLPGELFF,TRBD1,NA,TRBJ2-2,TRBV6-5
CASSVQLAGDANTGELFF,TRBD2,NA,TRBJ2-2,TRBV9
CASSSEYEQYF,NA,once,TRBJ2-7,TRBV28
CASSFMADPYNEQFF,NA,NA,TRBJ2-1,TRBV9
CAILPGGSHEQFF,TRBD2,NA,TRBJ2-1,TRBV28
CASSARTSGRTDTQYF,TRBD2,NA,TRBJ2-3,TRBV11-3
CAWSGGSANSPLHF,NA,few,TRBJ1-6,TRBV30
CASSTTTGEPVNTGELFF,TRBD1,NA,TRBJ2-2,TRBV27
CASSLVPSGFYEQYF,TRBD2,NA,TRBJ2-7,TRBV11-2
CSVGSPEQFF,NA,NA,TRBJ2-1,TRBV29-1
CASSVRLGDGELFF,NA,once,TRBJ2-2,TRBV27
CASSDRPPSSYNEQFF,NA,once,TRBJ2-1,TRBV6-1
CASSSGQDAFF,TRBD1,few,TRBJ1-1,TRBV13
CASSLKGGGNKAFF,TRBD1,NA,TRBJ1-1,TRBV7-9
CASSLGGTGGRETQYF,TRBD1,NA,TRBJ2-5,TRBV7-8
CASSLNTGDFELLRRDQPQHF,TRBD1,NA,TRBJ1-5,TRBV2
CASSPTNDRANEAFF,TRBD1,once,TRBJ1-1,TRBV7-9
CASNVNRGSTEAFF,TRBD1,NA,TRBJ1-1,TRBV4-1
CASSHLPYKDDNEQFF,NA,NA,TRBJ2-1,TRBV18
CASSPRDYGYTF,NA,NA,TRBJ1-2,TRBV13
CASSLEAGAGCNEQFF,NA,NA,TRBJ2-1,TRBV27
CASSLSSGATYEQYF,NA,NA,TRBJ2-7,TRBV27
CASRRERGDGYTF,NA,NA,TRBJ1-2,TRBV7-9
CASSSGAVGGGGNQPQHF,NA,NA,TRBJ1-5,TRBV7-9
CASSLGPTGKKETQYF,NA,NA,TRBJ2-5,TRBV7-9
CASRISGRAYNEQFF,TRBD2,NA,TRBJ2-1,TRBV28
CASSLGGYEQYF,NA,NA,NA,TRBV5-1
CASSSPGLPSYEQYF,TRBD2,NA,TRBJ2-7,TRBV5-8
CASSLADRANTEAFF,TRBD1,NA,TRBJ1-1,TRBV5-1
CASGDGGDYNEQFF,NA,NA,TRBJ2-1,TRBV19
CASASGVYVADTQYF,NA,NA,TRBJ2-3,TRBV11-2
CASSVAAGRDNEQFF,NA,NA,TRBJ2-1,TRBV9
CASSLLGLAGENNEQFF,TRBD2,NA,TRBJ2-1,TRBV27
CASSPSDRENTEAFF,TRBD1,NA,TRBJ1-1,TRBV7-9
CASSVGPYPNYGYTF,NA,NA,TRBJ1-2,TRBV9
CASSSLTSGRANEQFF,TRBD2,NA,TRBJ2-1,TRBV11-2